This T cell receptor (beta chain) was recovered during a study of T cells in Graves' hyperthyroidism and ophthalmopathy. Study summary: Sampling of peripheral blood happened at initial diagnosis, prior to any treatment. Whole-study findings and limits: In the analysis, a 13 V-J model separated ophthalmopathy from stable hyperthyroidism.

At least ten counts were recorded for this clonotype. Its antigen remains unknown. The CDR3 consists of 13 residues. Germline V gene data show CDR1 as SGHTA and CDR2 as FQGNSA. The ends were cut back, 1 base at V and 0 bases at J, with 1 base in the middle. In patients aged 18 to 65, hyperthyroidism was newly diagnosed, with duration under 2 months. Diagnosis rested on symptoms, serum thyroxine and TRAb, thyroid ultrasound, and orbital computed tomography. Researchers amplified the TCR beta CDR3 regions from RNA transcripts. A first-round RT-PCR of the TCR CDR3 used the HTBI primer set. One entry per CDR3 protein results from TCRdb running MiXCR on the multiplex PCR reads. This table has roughly 720,000 distinct CDR3 sequences, roughly 17% appearing once.

This sequence originates from a man aged 50 to 59 with Graves' hyperthyroidism. Sequencing input: blood. The chain employs TRBV7-2 and TRBJ1-3; no reliable D call. CDR3 in DNA: TGTGCCAGCAGCTTAGGCTCTGGAAACACCATATATTTT. Translated, it gives CASSLGSGNTIYF.